The present entry profiles one T cell receptor beta chain with its context. This clonotype was seen more than once but under ten times. The antigen it binds to is not known. No quality values exist for individual bases; no much larger clone is one base distant. The CDR3 runs 17 amino acids, cysteine and phenylalanine included. The entry retains the CDR3 DNA only, 51 bases that are in frame from base 1. V loses 3 bases, J loses 6 bases, and the germline ends lie 22 bases apart. The CDR1 and CDR2 encoded by the germline V gene are KGHSH and LQKENI. This record belongs to a study of human T cells and chemical hapten exposure (dated by TCRdb to 2020 to 2022). As for the study more broadly: For sensitization, 2% DPC in acetone was applied to a 2 cm by 2 cm area of upper inner arm skin. Weekly therapeutic DPC doses were additionally applied to the scalp of patients throughout the roughly 23-week study period. Patch tests used Finn chambers with 0.01% DPC on the upper back, scored after 6 days by International Contact Dermatitis Research Group standards. The mostly female patient cohort included alopecia areata with under or over 50% scalp involvement, alopecia totalis and alopecia universalis. Libraries were pooled for sequencing, and per-sample TCR yields varied mainly because of small differences in library volumes within the pool. In alopecia patients, the study followed how the peripheral blood TCR repertoire changed in vivo over primary and secondary sensitization to diphenylcyclopropenone (DPC), a hapten. Blood samples were taken from patients before sensitization (week 0) and then at 2, 6 and about 24 weeks after DPC sensitization. About 28 alopecia patients gave blood for TCR sequencing at one to four time points (pre-sensitization, 2, 6 and 24 weeks). Beyond this particular receptor, the publication reports: Because every patient had alopecia, a presumed autoimmune disease, the patients' immune response might differ from that of healthy individuals. DPC sensitization did not change the number of TCRs with a frequency above 1 in 1000, and there was no evidence of changes in global repertoire structure. Compared with pre-sensitization or healthy control sets, expanded TCRs formed significantly more large CDR3 similarity clusters, which is consistent with antigen-driven responses. Patch test score was positively correlated with the number of PT1 expanded TCRs, with significance at thresholds 8, 16 and 32 but not at 4. After repeated subsampling, the strength of the expansion versus patch-test correlation and the threshold at which it became significant changed.

The library came from RACE. The instrument given in TCRdb is NextSeq 500. During library preparation, unique molecular identifiers were attached to individual cDNA molecules so that TCRs could be counted in a quantitative, reproducible way. Both TCR alpha and TCR beta chains were sequenced from each blood RNA sample. Regarding the original processing steps: A median of approximately 96,000 TCRs per sample was observed, with a range of 23,224 to 690,600. The Decombinator software suite was used to annotate the V, J and CDR3 of the TCR reads. Every sample was subsampled to the same number of TCRs (28,000) for the PS versus PT1 abundance plots. Expanded TCRs were defined as absent before sensitization and observed at least eight times at the 2-week time point. TCRdb trimmed the raw reads at Q25, called clones with MiXCR and kept productive beta chains. Rows are combined by CDR3 protein, so each entry shows the most common genes and DNA. The V and J calls here are based on TCRdb, not the publication. The sample table lists some 88,000 distinct CDR3 sequences, 9.5% to 11% of them with a count of one. The ten largest clones add up to around 2.1% of the sample.

The sample's time point label, in plain terms: patch test 2, 6 weeks after DPC sensitization. The treatment or condition label, as the study defines it: therapeutic diphenylcyclopropenone sensitization with weekly scalp DPC. At every patch-test visit, the blood draw took place before the patch test was put on. Patients were eligible if aged 18 to 70, diagnosed with alopecia and judged suitable for DPC therapy, and pregnant patients were excluded. Unfractionated whole blood was collected in Tempus Blood RNA tubes, and total RNA was extracted from that blood. The TCR was taken from a man aged 35 to 55 with alopecia areata. Some clones in this sample may be carry-over from other donors' samples. The sequencing here drew on whole blood, taken in connection with sensitization to the hapten diphenylcyclopropenone (DPC). The sequence joins TRBV18 to TRBJ2-3; the D region possibly corresponds to TRBD2 (8 bases align). The sequence in DNA is TGTGCCAGCTCACCCAGGGGGATGAGCGGGAGACTCGATACGCAGTATTTT. It encodes CASSPRGMSGRLDTQYF.